The sequence of this T cell receptor beta chain was determined in a study of cytomegalovirus exposure and HLA in healthy donors. About the study: The approximately 130 validation repertoires matched the 650 to 850 first-cohort repertoires in platform, a later analysis reported. Study-level results: Usually a TCR sequence was rare, but some public TCRs were found in many donors.

Data came from immunoSEQ multiplex PCR; TCRdb stores just in-frame clones and leaves some out. The sample lists about 400,000 clones, 86% seen once, with approximately 0.8% in the top ten. These donors were members of the roughly 130-subject validation cohort, a group separate from the roughly 700-subject first cohort. Details on this clone: Its target is unknown.

Sequences were obtained from PBMCs. This sequence was found in a woman aged 18-30 years in good health and CMV-seronegative.

CDR3 nucleotides: TGTGCCAGTAGTACCCCTCGGGACAGCAGAGCCACTGAAGCTTTCTTT. Amino acid sequence: CASSTPRDSRATEAFF. The chain recombines TRBV19 with TRBJ1-1; 7 nucleotides agree with TRBD1. J gave up 4 bases and V 4 bases, and 12 bases lay outside the gene matches. This CDR3 spans 16 amino acids. The germline V gene has CDR1 LNHDA and CDR2 SQIVND (reference sequence).